The 11 T cell receptor beta chains listed next were all sequenced from one sample in a study of metastatic and nonmetastatic thyroid tumors. TCRdb recomputed clones from the PCR reads via MiXCR. The sample yields roughly 30,000 clones, about 20% seen once. Every patient underwent thyroid surgery untreated. The specimen was blood. The receptor set was obtained from a female donor with papillary thyroid cancer or a benign thyroid nodule (not recorded which). Some clones in this sample may be carry-over from other donors' samples.

At least ten counts were recorded for this clone. This sequence joins TRBV10-1 and TRBJ2-2; 8 bases match TRBD1. The CDR3 is 16 residues long. The V gene's germline CDR1 is WNHNN and CDR2 SYGVQD (reference sequence). V shed 4 bases, J shed 3 bases, and the junction held 7 bases outside the gene matches. The CDR3 here is CASSAGQAVDTGELFF. The CDR3 coding sequence is TGCGCCAGCAGTGCGGGACAGGCGGTGGACACCGGGGAGCTGTTTTTT.

This clone was counted between two and nine times. The chain joins TRBV6-1 to TRBJ1-4; tentatively, D is TRBD1 (5 bases). V shed 6 bases and J shed 6 bases, with 17 bases lying between them. The length of the CDR3 is 15 residues. The germline CDR1 and CDR2 sequences are MNHNS and SASEGT. The DNA of the CDR3 is TGTGCCAGCAGGATGGGGACGGACTTGGATGAAAAACTGTTTTTT. It is translated as CASRMGTDLDEKLFF.

The chain carries TRBV5-1 and TRBJ1-5; D gene uncertain. The CDR3 loop spans 16 amino acids. The germline V gene has CDR1 SGHRS and CDR2 YFSETQ. Trimming left V 3 bases short and J 0 bases short, with 13 bases between. CDR3 nucleotide sequence: TGCGCCAGCAGCTGGGCTCCGAGGGATAGCAATCAGCCCCAGCATTTT. This sequence encodes CASSWAPRDSNQPQHF.

This clone was observed many times. The V and J genes are TRBV5-1 and TRBJ1-1, with D perhaps TRBD1 (5 bases). The CDR3 is 14 residues long. Germline V lookup: CDR1 SGHRS, CDR2 YFSETQ. Trimming shortened V by 5 bases and J by 1 base, and 12 bases separated the two germline ends. DNA for the CDR3: TGCGCCAGCAGTCGTATAGGGGAGAACACTGAAGCTTTCTTT. Encoded protein: CASSRIGENTEAFF.

This clone came up a few times. The chain combines TRBV6-5 with TRBJ2-3; 8 nucleotides line up with TRBD2. The V gene end was trimmed by 4 bases and the J gene end by 1 base; junction bases not matched to a gene: 4. Germline CDR1 reads MNHEY; CDR2 reads SVGAGI. This CDR3 contains 15 residues. The CDR3 nucleotides are TGTGCCAGCAGTTTAGCGGGGATGGGCACAGATACGCAGTATTTT. Protein product: CASSLAGMGTDTQYF.

This clone is medium-sized. In DNA, the CDR3 is TGCGCCAGCAGGGGGGACGGAGCCGGGACCCAGTACTTC. This sequence encodes CASRGDGAGTQYF. J is TRBJ2-5 and V is TRBV10-1, with D perhaps given as TRBD1 or TRBD2 (5 bases each). Trimming removed 6 bases from V and 7 bases from J, with 15 bases in between. The CDR3 is 13 amino acids. CDR1 and CDR2 from the germline V gene are WNHNN and SYGVQD (reference sequence).

This clone appeared a single time. The rearrangement joins TRBV3-1 to TRBJ2-2, with no clear D. Looked up from germline, CDR1 is LGHDT and CDR2 is YNNKEL (reference sequence). V lost 1 base and J 6 bases, leaving 15 bases between the germline ends. This CDR3 comprises 16 residues. The CDR3 is CASSQVGRGIAGELFF. The CDR3 DNA is TGTGCCAGCAGCCAAGTAGGAAGAGGAATAGCCGGGGAGCTGTTTTTT.

This clone was seen a few times. The chain employs TRBV6-1 and TRBJ1-2, with a weak D call TRBD1 (5 bases). Between the trimmed V and J ends, which lost 2 bases and 8 bases, there was a span of 18 bases. This CDR3 comprises 15 residues. Germline CDR1 reads MNHNS; CDR2 reads SASEGT. CDR3 loop: CASSEPSRRGGGYTF. CDR3 nucleotide sequence: TGTGCCAGCAGTGAACCTAGCCGACGGGGCGGGGGCTACACCTTC.

The chain has TRBV28 and TRBJ2-7; D uncertain. The V gene's germline CDR1 is MDHEN and CDR2 SYDVKM. The CDR3 totals 12 residues. Trimming cost V 7 bases and J 2 bases, with 9 bases left between them. CDR3 amino acids: CASTSGAYEQYF. As DNA, the CDR3 is TGTGCCAGCACCTCTGGGGCCTACGAGCAGTACTTC.

The chain is built from TRBV11-2 and TRBJ1-1; perhaps TRBD1 as D (6 bases). V was pared by 6 bases and J by 8 bases, with 19 bases between. This CDR3 has 14 amino acids. Germline lookup yields CDR1 SGHAT and CDR2 FQNNGV. The CDR3 bases are TGTGCCAGCAGTCTAAGGCTACAGGGTGGCGAAGCTTTCTTT. Amino acids: CASSLRLQGGEAFF. Supplemented by reference TRBV11-2 and TRBJ1-1, the full variable domain reads EAGVAQSPRYKIIEKRQSVAFWCNPISGHATLYWYQQILGQGPKLLIQFQNNGVVDDSQLPKDRFSAERLKGVDSTLKIQPAKLEDSAVYLCASSLRLQGGEAFFGQGTRLTVV.

By share, this clone ranks as medium-sized. This chain connects TRBV6-4 to TRBJ2-2, with TRBD1 identical over 8 bases. V was clipped by 3 bases and J by 4 bases; unmatched bases: 4. CDR1 is MRHNA, CDR2 SNTAGT, per germline. The CDR3 length is 15 residues. In DNA form, the CDR3 reads TGTGCCAGCAGTGATACAGACAGGGGCACCGGGGAGCTGTTTTTT. The encoded protein is CASSDTDRGTGELFF.